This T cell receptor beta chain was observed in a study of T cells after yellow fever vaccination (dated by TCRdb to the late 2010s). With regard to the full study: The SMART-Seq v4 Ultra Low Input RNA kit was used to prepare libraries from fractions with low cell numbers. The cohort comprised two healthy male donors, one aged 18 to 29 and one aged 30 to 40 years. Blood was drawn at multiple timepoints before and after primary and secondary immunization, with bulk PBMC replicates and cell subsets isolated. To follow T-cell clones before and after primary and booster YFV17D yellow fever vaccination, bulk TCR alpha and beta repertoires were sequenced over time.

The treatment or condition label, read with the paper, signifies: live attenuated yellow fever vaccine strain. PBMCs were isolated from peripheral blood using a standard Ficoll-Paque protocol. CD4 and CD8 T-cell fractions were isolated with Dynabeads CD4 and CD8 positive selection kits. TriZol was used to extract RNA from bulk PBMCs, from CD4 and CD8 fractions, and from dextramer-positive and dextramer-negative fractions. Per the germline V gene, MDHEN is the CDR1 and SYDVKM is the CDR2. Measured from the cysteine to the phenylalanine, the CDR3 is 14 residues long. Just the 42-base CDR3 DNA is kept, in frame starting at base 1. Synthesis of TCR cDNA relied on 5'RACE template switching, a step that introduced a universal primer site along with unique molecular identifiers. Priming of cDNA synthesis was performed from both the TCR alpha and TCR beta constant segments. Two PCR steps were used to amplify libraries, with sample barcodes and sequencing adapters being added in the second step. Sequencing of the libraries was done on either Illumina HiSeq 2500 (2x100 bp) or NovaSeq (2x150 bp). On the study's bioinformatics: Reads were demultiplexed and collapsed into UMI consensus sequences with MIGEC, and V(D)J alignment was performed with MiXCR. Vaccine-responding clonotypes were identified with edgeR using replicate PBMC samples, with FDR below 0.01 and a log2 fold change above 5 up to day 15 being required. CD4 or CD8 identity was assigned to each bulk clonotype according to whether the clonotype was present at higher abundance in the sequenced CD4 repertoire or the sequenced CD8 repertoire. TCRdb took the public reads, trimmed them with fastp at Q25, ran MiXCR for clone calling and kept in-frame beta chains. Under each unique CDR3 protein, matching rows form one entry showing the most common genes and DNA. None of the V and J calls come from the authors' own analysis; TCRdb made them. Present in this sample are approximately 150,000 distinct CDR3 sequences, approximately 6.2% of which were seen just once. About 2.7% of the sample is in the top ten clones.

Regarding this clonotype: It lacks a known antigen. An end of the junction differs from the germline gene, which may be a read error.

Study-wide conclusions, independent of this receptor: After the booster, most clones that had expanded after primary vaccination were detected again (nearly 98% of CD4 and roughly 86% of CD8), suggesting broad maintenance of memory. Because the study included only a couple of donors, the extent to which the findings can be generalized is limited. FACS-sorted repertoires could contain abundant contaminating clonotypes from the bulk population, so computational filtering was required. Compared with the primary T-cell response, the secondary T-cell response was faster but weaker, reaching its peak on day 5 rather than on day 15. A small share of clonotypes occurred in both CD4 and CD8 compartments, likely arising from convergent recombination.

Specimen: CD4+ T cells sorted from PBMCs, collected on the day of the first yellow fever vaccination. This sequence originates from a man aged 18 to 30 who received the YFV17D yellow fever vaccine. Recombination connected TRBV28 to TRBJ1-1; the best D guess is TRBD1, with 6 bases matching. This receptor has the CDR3 CASSQGSLKTEAFF. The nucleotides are TGTGCCAGCAGCCAGGGGAGTTTGAAGACTGAAGCTTTCTTT. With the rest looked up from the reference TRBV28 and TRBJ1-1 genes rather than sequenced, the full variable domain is DVKVTQSSRYLVKRTGEKVFLECVQDMDHENMFWYRQDPGLGLRLIYFSYDVKMKEKGDIPEGYSVSREKKERFSLILESASTNQTSMYLCASSQGSLKTEAFFGQGTRLTVV.